The present TCR beta chain was sequenced within a study of blood T cell repertoires in COVID-19. In the source study's methods: Reference gene primer amplification yielded estimated nucleated cell counts. Here immunoSEQ multiplex PCR was the method, and the copy in TCRdb shows in-frame clones only, minus some. V and J calls and clone size come straight from that table; D and trimming were deduced from the DNA. The sample carries 140,000 or so clones, around 90% recorded once. The source of this sequence is a man aged 70 or older with acute or convalescent COVID-19. Sequenced: peripheral blood.

The CDR3 DNA reads TGTGCCAGCAGTCAACAGGGGGCTTCTGGAAACACCATATATTTT. Its translation: CASSQQGASGNTIYF. This chain connects TRBV6-5 to TRBJ1-3, with 9 bases matching TRBD1. After removal of 5 bases from V and 1 base from J, the junction contained 3 bases not matched to a gene. The CDR3 totals 15 residues. CDR1 and CDR2 from the germline V gene are MNHEY and SVGAGI.